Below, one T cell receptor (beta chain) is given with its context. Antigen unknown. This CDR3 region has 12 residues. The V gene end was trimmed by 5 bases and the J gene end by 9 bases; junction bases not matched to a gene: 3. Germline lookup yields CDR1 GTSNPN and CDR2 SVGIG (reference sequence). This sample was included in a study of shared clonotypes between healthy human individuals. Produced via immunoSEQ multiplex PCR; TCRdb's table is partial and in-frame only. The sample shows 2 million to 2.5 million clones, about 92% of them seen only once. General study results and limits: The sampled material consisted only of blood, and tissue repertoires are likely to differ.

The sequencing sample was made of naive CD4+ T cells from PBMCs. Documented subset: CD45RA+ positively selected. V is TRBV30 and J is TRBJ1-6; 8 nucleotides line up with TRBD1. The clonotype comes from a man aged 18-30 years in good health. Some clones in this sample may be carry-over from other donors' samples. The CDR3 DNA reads TGTGCCTGGGACAGGGGTGGTTCACCCCTCCACTTT. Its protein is CAWDRGGSPLHF.